The present TCR beta chain was sequenced within a study of blood T cell repertoires in COVID-19. Study context: The origin of the acute and convalescent COVID-19 samples was the United States, Italy and Spain.

Per the original methods: Amplification with reference gene primers provided the estimates of nucleated cell counts. Only in-frame clones appear in the TCRdb table, and some are missing; sequencing was by immunoSEQ multiplex PCR. The DNA was the basis for D and trimming; V, J and clone size are from that table. Counted here are about 150,000 clones, roughly 90% occurring once; the ten biggest clones make up roughly 4%. Participants were placed into cohorts based on the clinical history they reported. Specimen: PBMCs or T cells enriched from blood (not recorded which). The sequence derives from a woman between 40 and 55 years old who had been exposed to COVID-19.

The CDR3 loop is CASTPRTGLTEAFF. The CDR3 DNA is TGTGCCAGCACCCCAAGGACAGGGCTAACTGAAGCTTTCTTT. J is TRBJ1-1 and V is TRBV28; 8 bases are a match to TRBD1. The CDR3 extends over 14 amino acids. The junction had 9 bases not matched to a gene; V was cut back by 7 bases and J by 5 bases. Germline-derived CDR1 and CDR2 are MDHEN and SYDVKM.